This T cell receptor (beta chain) originates from a study of CD8 T cells in Susac syndrome. There are 13 residues in the CDR3. From germline, CDR1 is LGHDT and CDR2 YNNKEL (reference sequence). Between the trimmed V and J ends, which lost 1 base and 10 bases, there was a span of 11 bases. From blood CD8+ and CD4+ T cells, TCR beta sequences were generated. An input of roughly 0.5 to 1 ug of RNA was subjected to reverse transcription using random hexamers. It was immunoSEQ multiplex PCR that amplified TCR beta CDR3 across 54 Vbeta and 13 Jbeta. TCRdb reanalysed the immunoSEQ multiplex PCR reads using MiXCR and keeps one entry per CDR3 protein. Seen here are more than 150,000 distinct CDR3 sequences, approximately 96% observed once, and the top ten hold 0.14%.

The receptor's source is a human donor in good health. Sequenced sample: CD4+ T cells from PBMCs. This sequence joins TRBV3-1 and TRBJ2-1; possibly TRBD1 for D (6 bases). Here the CDR3 reads CASSQVPGAEQFF. Here the CDR3 DNA reads TGTGCCAGCAGCCAAGTTCCAGGGGCAGAGCAGTTCTTC.